The 27 T cell receptor beta chains below all came from one sample that was sequenced in a study of PD-1 blockade in classical Hodgkin lymphoma. Noted time point: cycle 4 day 1 (C4D1), after 5 to 7 weeks of nivolumab. Relapses following autologous stem cell transplantation were seen in all patients, with brentuximab vedotin exposure varying. This table comes from immunoSEQ multiplex PCR, and its TCRdb copy is limited to in-frame clones, with some not included. Seen here are tens of thousands of clones, about 90% observed once, and the top ten hold 10%. The material was peripheral blood mononuclear cells (PBMCs), obtained before the fourth cycle of nivolumab. These TCRs come from a human donor with classical Hodgkin lymphoma.

The chain recombines TRBV12-5 with TRBJ2-6; 8 positions agree with TRBD1. The ends lost 0 bases at V and 0 bases at J; junction bases unmatched: 7. Germline V lookup: CDR1 LGHNT, CDR2 FRNRAP. CDR3 length equals 19 residues. CDR3 DNA sequence: TGTGCTAGTGGTTTGGTACTAGGACAGGGATCCTCTGGGGCCAACGTCCTGACTTTC. Translation gives CASGLVLGQGSSGANVLTF.

This rearrangement joins TRBV7-2 to TRBJ1-2; D might be TRBD1 (5 bases). Trimming took off 3 bases at V and 4 bases at J, with 15 bases between the two ends. Looked up from germline, CDR1 is SGHTA and CDR2 is FQGNSA. CDR3 size: 15 residues. Written as DNA, the CDR3 is TGTGCCAGCAGCTTTGGAGAGGGGACTGGCTATGGCTACACCTTC. Translation: CASSFGEGTGYGYTF.

The chain is built from TRBV15 and TRBJ2-4, with D possibly TRBD2 on 6 matching bases. The CDR3 is made up of 15 amino acids. Germline CDR1 reads LNHNV; CDR2 reads YYDKDF (reference sequence). Trimming shortened V by 4 bases and J by 8 bases, and 18 bases separated the two germline ends. CDR3 nucleotides: TGTGCCACCAGCAAGTCCGGGACCCCGGGGGACATTCAGTACTTC. Translation gives CATSKSGTPGDIQYF.

The chain employs TRBV28 and TRBJ1-1, with no clear D. The CDR3 covers 12 residues. Trimming removed 7 bases from V and 5 bases from J, with 11 bases in between. In germline, CDR1 is MDHEN, CDR2 SYDVKM. The CDR3 reads CASTLGGTEAFF. CDR3 coding DNA: TGTGCCAGCACCTTAGGAGGGACTGAAGCTTTCTTT.

This chain uses TRBV5-1 with TRBJ1-1, with 12 bases fitting TRBD1. This CDR3 region has 20 residues. Germline V gene lookup returns CDR1 SGHRS and CDR2 YFSETQ. The V and J ends lost 4 bases and 0 bases, in that order; junction bases with no gene match: 16. The CDR3 sequence is CASSDTTLAGQGALNTEAFF. CDR3 DNA: TGCGCCAGCAGCGATACAACGCTCGCGGGACAGGGGGCTTTGAACACTGAAGCTTTCTTT.

The CDR3 sequence: CASSRQYYNSPLHF. Here the CDR3 DNA reads TGTGCCAGCTCACGTCAGTACTATAATTCACCCCTCCACTTT. The chain joins TRBV18 to TRBJ1-6; D call uncertain. Germline V gene lookup returns CDR1 KGHSH and CDR2 LQKENI. The CDR3 runs to 14 residues. V was pared by 4 bases and J by 3 bases, with 7 bases between.

This chain connects TRBV6-5 to TRBJ1-5; D ambiguous. CDR1 MNHEY and CDR2 SVGAGI come from the germline V gene. The CDR3 spans 14 residues. The ends were cut back, 4 bases at V and 5 bases at J, with 12 bases in the middle. The CDR3 DNA sequence: TGTGCCAGCAGTTCAGGACCCACCCATCAGCCCCAGCATTTT. Translation: CASSSGPTHQPQHF.

The DNA of the CDR3 is TGCAGCGCTCAGGGGGTTGGAGAGACCCAGTACTTC. This gives the protein CSAQGVGETQYF. This chain joins TRBV29-1 and TRBJ2-5, with 7 bases aligning to TRBD1. V trimming: 7 bases; J trimming: 4 bases; junction bases outside the gene matches: 6. The length of the CDR3 is 12 residues. Germline V gives CDR1 SQVTM, CDR2 ANQGSEA.

This chain connects TRBV6-4 to TRBJ1-2, with unresolved D. V was pared by 2 bases and J by 7 bases, with 8 bases between. The CDR3 consists of 12 residues. Germline values: CDR1 MRHNA, CDR2 SNTAGT. The chain's CDR3 is CASSDPRGGYTF. The CDR3 DNA sequence: TGTGCCAGCAGTGACCCCCGGGGTGGCTACACCTTC.

The chain joins TRBV18 to TRBJ2-3; no firm D call. Germline V gene data show CDR1 as KGHSH and CDR2 as LQKENI. The CDR3 contains 13 residues. Between the trimmed V and J ends, which lost 6 bases and 1 base, there was a span of 8 bases. CDR3 protein: CASSGGGTDTQYF. The CDR3 DNA reads TGTGCCAGCTCCGGTGGGGGCACAGATACGCAGTATTTT.

V is TRBV6-5 and J is TRBJ1-4; 7 nucleotides agree with TRBD1. Per germline, CDR1 MNHEY and CDR2 SVGAGI. With 6 bases clipped from V and 6 bases from J, the junction kept 10 bases outside the gene matches. The CDR3 length is 15 residues. CDR3 sequence reads: CASSRGGGVDEKLFF. DNA for the CDR3: TGTGCCAGCAGCCGAGGGGGCGGGGTCGATGAAAAACTGTTTTTT.

V and J are TRBV18 and TRBJ2-7; the D gene is possibly TRBD2 (5 bases). Per germline, CDR1 KGHSH and CDR2 LQKENI. The CDR3 runs 11 residues. Trimming pared 6 bases from V and 7 bases from J, leaving 10 bases between. CDR3 DNA sequence: TGTGCCAGCTCTCACACGGGAGAGCAGTACTTC. This codes for CASSHTGEQYF.

This rearrangement joins TRBV5-1 to TRBJ2-5; TRBD2 might be the D (6 bases). The CDR3 is 15 amino acids. The germline V and J ends were trimmed by 3 bases and 5 bases, with 17 bases remaining between them. Germline CDR1 and CDR2: SGHRS and YFSETQ. The CDR3 region has the DNA TGCGCCAGCAGCTCAACCCCGAGTGGGGGGGAGACCCAGTACTTC. Amino acids: CASSSTPSGGETQYF. The entire variable domain, with the rest obtained from reference TRBV5-1 and TRBJ2-5, is as follows: KAGVTQTPRYLIKTRGQQVTLSCSPISGHRSVSWYQQTPGQGLQFLFEYFSETQRNKGNFPGRFSGRQFSNSRSEMNVSTLELGDSALYLCASSSTPSGGETQYFGPGTRLLVL.

This chain connects TRBV7-6 to TRBJ2-6, with D maybe TRBD1 (6 bases). V lost 5 bases and J 0 bases, leaving 8 bases between the germline ends. This CDR3 is 15 amino acids long. Germline V gives CDR1 SGHVS, CDR2 FNYEAQ. CDR3 sequence: CASSGQSSGANVLTF. The CDR3, as DNA: TGTGCCAGCAGCGGACAGAGCTCTGGGGCCAACGTCCTGACTTTC.

This rearrangement joins TRBV6-5 to TRBJ2-7; 7 nucleotides align to TRBD1. CDR1 is MNHEY, CDR2 SVGAGI, per germline. The CDR3 is 14 residues long. The junction had 8 bases not matched to a gene; V was cut back by 6 bases and J by 3 bases. CDR3 bases: TGTGCCAGCAGAAAGGACAGGCGGAACTACGAGCAGTACTTC. Protein: CASRKDRRNYEQYF.

This clone was detected once. The gene calls are TRBV7-2 and TRBJ1-3; 8 positions agree with TRBD1. The CDR3 sequence is 16 residues long. Losses at the gene ends were 4 bases for V and 4 bases for J; bases not matched to a gene: 9. Germline CDR1 is SGHTA and CDR2 is FQGNSA. The CDR3 spells CASSSSGAGGGNTIYF. The DNA of the CDR3 is TGTGCCAGCAGCTCGTCTGGGGCAGGGGGCGGAAACACCATATATTTT.

The V call is TRBV6-5, the J call TRBJ2-1, with 12 bases matching TRBD1. Losses at the gene ends were 2 bases for V and 7 bases for J; bases not matched to a gene: 3. The CDR3 extends over 15 amino acids. CDR1 and CDR2 from the germline V gene are MNHEY and SVGAGI. The CDR3 here is CASSYRDRGRNEQFF. CDR3 bases: TGTGCCAGCAGTTACCGGGACAGGGGGCGAAATGAGCAGTTCTTC.

The chain joins TRBV5-4 to TRBJ2-3; maybe TRBD2 (7 bases). Trimming pared 2 bases from V and 5 bases from J, leaving 12 bases between. In germline, CDR1 is SGHNT, CDR2 YYREEE (reference sequence). CDR3 length equals 14 residues. The CDR3 bases are TGTGCCAGCAGCTTCGAGGGGGGGATAGATACGCAGTATTTT. Protein product: CASSFEGGIDTQYF.

This chain joins TRBV27 and TRBJ2-5; D gene uncertain. This CDR3 contains 14 residues. Between the trimmed V and J ends, which lost 5 bases and 2 bases, there was a span of 12 bases. The germline V gene has CDR1 MNHEY and CDR2 SMNVEV (reference sequence). The CDR3 region is CASSLGGWQETQYF. For the CDR3, the DNA is TGTGCCAGCAGTCTCGGTGGGTGGCAAGAGACCCAGTACTTC.

V and J are TRBV10-3 and TRBJ2-2; D ambiguous. Germline V gene lookup returns CDR1 ENHRY and CDR2 SYGVKD. Trimming removed 0 bases at V and 4 bases at J, with 12 bases between. CDR3 length equals 16 residues. CDR3 sequence (DNA): TGTGCCATCAGTGAGTCGGGTGCAGGTGGCACCGGGGAGCTGTTTTTT. It encodes CAISESGAGGTGELFF.

This chain connects TRBV6-5 to TRBJ2-7; tentative D call: TRBD1 (6 bases). Germline V gene data show CDR1 as MNHEY and CDR2 as SVGAGI. Trimming pared 2 bases from V and 2 bases from J, leaving 10 bases between. The length of the CDR3 is 14 residues. CDR3 DNA: TGTGCCAGCAGTTACACGACAGGAGCCTACGAGCAGTACTTC. It yields the protein CASSYTTGAYEQYF.

The V gene is TRBV4-2, the J gene TRBJ1-4; 7 bases line up with TRBD1. The CDR3 has 18 residues. J gave up 0 bases and V 4 bases, and 11 bases lay outside the gene matches. Germline V gene lookup returns CDR1 LGHNA and CDR2 YNFKEQ. The CDR3 coding sequence is TGTGCCAGCAGCCTCCGGGACAGCAGACTTGCAACTAATGAAAAACTGTTTTTT. It codes for CASSLRDSRLATNEKLFF.

This clone was observed once. This chain joins TRBV4-1 and TRBJ2-2, with D uncertain. This CDR3 comprises 14 residues. V was cut by 1 base and J by 4 bases, with 7 bases left in between. Germline V lookup: CDR1 MGHRA, CDR2 YSYEKL. The CDR3 sequence is CASSQVFPTGELFF. The CDR3 DNA reads as TGCGCCAGCAGCCAAGTCTTTCCCACCGGGGAGCTGTTTTTT.

V and J are TRBV19 and TRBJ1-2, with D possibly TRBD1 on 5 matching bases. V was trimmed by 0 bases and J by 3 bases, leaving 14 bases between them. Looked up from germline, CDR1 is LNHDA and CDR2 is SQIVND (reference sequence). This CDR3 has 16 residues. The CDR3 DNA sequence: TGTGCCAGTAGTATAGATCTGACAGCGCGTCACTATGGCTACACCTTC. Translation gives CASSIDLTARHYGYTF.

Here the CDR3 reads CASSSHVGVTDTQYF. CDR3 nucleotide sequence: TGTGCCAGCAGCTCACATGTGGGGGTGACAGATACGCAGTATTTT. The V gene is TRBV5-6, the J gene TRBJ2-3; D is possibly TRBD1 or TRBD2 (5 bases each). There are 15 residues in the CDR3. Germline V gene data show CDR1 as SGHDT and CDR2 as YYEEEE. Trimming shortened V by 3 bases and J by 3 bases, and 14 bases separated the two germline ends.

This rearrangement joins TRBV6-5 to TRBJ1-2; D not resolved. Germline CDR1 and CDR2: MNHEY and SVGAGI. The CDR3 contains 13 residues. The V end lost 2 bases, the J end lost 3 bases, and 7 bases lay between the germline ends. CDR3 nucleotides: TGTGCCAGCAGTTACCAGAAACACTATGGCTACACCTTC. This translates into CASSYQKHYGYTF.

This clone was seen a single time. V is TRBV27 and J is TRBJ2-5; 7 bases match TRBD2. This CDR3 contains 16 residues. Germline V lookup: CDR1 MNHEY, CDR2 SMNVEV (reference sequence). V shed 4 bases, J shed 2 bases, and the junction held 10 bases outside the gene matches. The CDR3 here is CASSSAGDYIQETQYF. CDR3 coding DNA: TGTGCCAGCAGTTCGGCGGGAGACTATATTCAAGAGACCCAGTACTTC.